A selection of T cell receptor beta chains follows, all from one sample in a study of blood T cell repertoires in COVID-19. Data came from immunoSEQ multiplex PCR; TCRdb stores just in-frame clones and leaves some out. The sample shows approximately 150,000 clones, just under 85% of them seen only once. The sequenced sample consisted of peripheral blood. All receptors come from a woman older than 75 with COVID-19, enrolled during active disease. CDR3s include the opening cysteine and the closing phenylalanine or tryptophan. A D gene is named only where the DNA matches it firmly. Clone sizes are given selectively: once, few, many, or a class where the clone is expanded.

clone size: NA
V gene: TRBV5-1
D gene: TRBD2
CDR3 length: 16
J gene: TRBJ2-1
CDR3 protein: CASSPGTSAGEGEQFF
CDR3 DNA: TGCGCCAGCAGCCCGGGGACTAGCGCGGGAGAGGGTGAGCAGTTCTTC

clone size: NA
V gene: TRBV10-3
D gene: TRBD1
CDR3 length: 13
J gene: TRBJ1-5
CDR3 protein: CAITGQDNQPQHF
CDR3 DNA: TGTGCCATCACGGGACAGGACAATCAGCCCCAGCATTTT

clone size: once
V gene: TRBV7-9
D gene: NA
CDR3 length: 14
J gene: TRBJ1-2
CDR3 protein: CASSLGLTPGGYTF
CDR3 DNA: TGTGCCAGCAGCCTCGGACTTACTCCCGGCGGCTACACCTTC

clone size: NA
V gene: TRBV27
D gene: TRBD2
CDR3 length: 19
J gene: TRBJ2-5
CDR3 protein: CASSPGLVAGPGYQETQYF
CDR3 DNA: TGTGCCAGCAGTCCCGGTTTGGTAGCGGGGCCTGGGTACCAAGAGACCCAGTACTTC

clone size: NA
V gene: TRBV4-1
D gene: NA
CDR3 length: 14
J gene: TRBJ2-1
CDR3 protein: CASSQGRLLNEQFF
CDR3 DNA: TGCGCCAGCAGCCAAGGGAGACTCTTAAATGAGCAGTTCTTC

clone size: NA
V gene: TRBV7-6
D gene: NA
CDR3 length: 17
J gene: TRBJ2-2
CDR3 protein: CASSRSSHSSNTGELFF
CDR3 DNA: TGTGCCAGCAGCCGATCATCGCACAGCTCGAACACCGGGGAGCTGTTTTTT

clone size: NA
V gene: TRBV6-5
D gene: NA
CDR3 length: 13
J gene: TRBJ1-6
CDR3 protein: CASMTPGVVSLHF
CDR3 DNA: TGTGCCAGCATGACCCCGGGGGTCGTGTCCCTCCACTTT

clone size: few
V gene: TRBV3-1/TRBV3-2
D gene: NA
CDR3 length: 16
J gene: TRBJ1-6
CDR3 protein: CASSQEFGVSDSPLHF
CDR3 DNA: TGTGCCAGCAGCCAAGAGTTCGGGGTTTCGGATTCACCCCTCCACTTT

clone size: NA
V gene: TRBV27
D gene: TRBD2
CDR3 length: 14
J gene: TRBJ2-1
CDR3 protein: CASSFLAGGNEQFF
CDR3 DNA: TGTGCCAGCAGTTTCCTAGCGGGAGGCAATGAGCAGTTCTTC

clone size: few
V gene: TRBV10-3
D gene: NA
CDR3 length: 16
J gene: TRBJ1-2
CDR3 protein: CATTPLPGGGIDGYTF
CDR3 DNA: TGTGCCACCACCCCCCTTCCTGGGGGAGGAATCGATGGCTACACCTTC

clone size: NA
V gene: TRBV3-1/TRBV3-2
D gene: NA
CDR3 length: 11
J gene: TRBJ1-1
CDR3 protein: CASSQGAEAFF
CDR3 DNA: TGTGCCAGCAGCCAGGGCGCTGAAGCTTTCTTT

clone size: NA
V gene: TRBV19
D gene: NA
CDR3 length: 13
J gene: TRBJ1-5
CDR3 protein: CASRDSNNQPQHF
CDR3 DNA: TGTGCCAGCAGAGACAGCAACAATCAGCCCCAGCATTTT

clone size: NA
V gene: TRBV18
D gene: NA
CDR3 length: 15
J gene: TRBJ1-3
CDR3 protein: CASSPQQEDRNTIYF
CDR3 DNA: TGTGCCAGCTCACCTCAACAGGAAGATCGAAACACCATATATTTT

clone size: NA
V gene: TRBV6-5
D gene: NA
CDR3 length: 14
J gene: TRBJ1-3
CDR3 protein: CASATEYSGNTIYF
CDR3 DNA: TGTGCCAGCGCGACAGAGTACTCTGGAAACACCATATATTTT

clone size: NA
V gene: TRBV19
D gene: TRBD1
CDR3 length: 15
J gene: TRBJ1-2
CDR3 protein: CASTQGTARIYGYTF
CDR3 DNA: TGTGCCAGTACCCAAGGGACAGCCAGGATCTATGGCTACACCTTC

clone size: NA
V gene: TRBV2
D gene: NA
CDR3 length: 14
J gene: TRBJ2-7
CDR3 protein: CASSELRGPYEQYF
CDR3 DNA: TGTGCCAGCAGTGAATTGAGAGGCCCCTACGAGCAGTACTTC

clone size: NA
V gene: TRBV7-7
D gene: TRBD2
CDR3 length: 13
J gene: TRBJ2-5
CDR3 protein: CASSRGGAETQYF
CDR3 DNA: TGTGCTAGCAGCCGGGGGGGGGCAGAGACCCAGTACTTC

clone size: NA
V gene: TRBV7-7
D gene: TRBD2
CDR3 length: 16
J gene: TRBJ2-1
CDR3 protein: CASSLGQAGANNEQFF
CDR3 DNA: TGTGCTAGCAGCTTGGGTCAAGCGGGGGCCAACAATGAGCAGTTCTTC

clone size: NA
V gene: TRBV5-6
D gene: NA
CDR3 length: 16
J gene: TRBJ2-6
CDR3 protein: CASSLGPGSGANVLTF
CDR3 DNA: TGTGCCAGCAGCTTGGGTCCGGGGTCCGGGGCCAACGTCCTGACTTTC

clone size: NA
V gene: TRBV19
D gene: TRBD1
CDR3 length: 16
J gene: TRBJ1-1
CDR3 protein: CASTPGTGGQGTEAFF
CDR3 DNA: TGTGCCAGTACACCCGGGACAGGGGGCCAAGGGACTGAAGCTTTCTTT

clone size: once
V gene: TRBV5-1
D gene: NA
CDR3 length: 13
J gene: TRBJ1-1
CDR3 protein: CASEEGGNTEAFF
CDR3 DNA: TGCGCCAGCGAGGAAGGCGGGAACACTGAAGCTTTCTTT

clone size: NA
V gene: TRBV5-1
D gene: TRBD1
CDR3 length: 15
J gene: TRBJ1-2
CDR3 protein: CASSPGQAEKDGYTF
CDR3 DNA: TGCGCCAGCAGCCCCGGACAGGCCGAAAAGGACGGCTACACCTTC

clone size: NA
V gene: TRBV5-1
D gene: NA
CDR3 length: 13
J gene: TRBJ1-1
CDR3 protein: CASSSRQDTEAFF
CDR3 DNA: TGCGCCAGCAGCTCACGACAGGACACTGAAGCTTTCTTT

clone size: few
V gene: TRBV5-4
D gene: NA
CDR3 length: 14
J gene: TRBJ1-1
CDR3 protein: CASSQGSPNTEAFF
CDR3 DNA: TGTGCCAGCAGCCAGGGGTCCCCGAACACTGAAGCTTTCTTT

clone size: NA
V gene: TRBV9
D gene: NA
CDR3 length: 14
J gene: TRBJ1-4
CDR3 protein: CASSIGEFGEKLFF
CDR3 DNA: TGTGCCAGCAGCATCGGGGAATTCGGAGAAAAACTGTTTTTT

clone size: NA
V gene: TRBV4-1
D gene: NA
CDR3 length: 15
J gene: TRBJ2-1
CDR3 protein: CASSGRREVYNEQFF
CDR3 DNA: TGCGCCAGCAGCGGACGGAGGGAAGTCTACAATGAGCAGTTCTTC

clone size: NA
V gene: TRBV4-1
D gene: NA
CDR3 length: 17
J gene: TRBJ1-2
CDR3 protein: CASSQDGGALGMGGYTF
CDR3 DNA: TGCGCCAGCAGCCAAGACGGCGGGGCACTCGGAATGGGAGGCTACACCTTC

clone size: NA
V gene: TRBV3-1/TRBV3-2
D gene: NA
CDR3 length: 14
J gene: TRBJ1-3
CDR3 protein: CASSQGWTDNTIYF
CDR3 DNA: TGTGCCAGCAGCCAAGGGTGGACAGATAACACCATATATTTT

clone size: NA
V gene: TRBV7-6
D gene: NA
CDR3 length: 16
J gene: TRBJ1-1
CDR3 protein: CASSLSGYGIDTEAFF
CDR3 DNA: TGTGCCAGCAGCTTATCGGGGTACGGGATAGACACTGAAGCTTTCTTT

clone size: NA
V gene: TRBV6-1
D gene: NA
CDR3 length: 16
J gene: TRBJ1-2
CDR3 protein: CASSESPGLIWYGYTF
CDR3 DNA: TGTGCCAGCAGTGAATCCCCAGGTCTGATTTGGTATGGCTACACCTTC

clone size: few
V gene: TRBV2
D gene: TRBD2
CDR3 length: 13
J gene: TRBJ2-3
CDR3 protein: CASWSGGADTQYF
CDR3 DNA: TGTGCCAGCTGGAGCGGGGGGGCAGATACGCAGTATTTT

clone size: NA
V gene: TRBV5-1
D gene: TRBD2
CDR3 length: 15
J gene: TRBJ2-1
CDR3 protein: CASSLGPSGNHEQFF
CDR3 DNA: TGCGCCAGCAGCTTGGGGCCTAGCGGGAATCATGAGCAGTTCTTC

clone size: NA
V gene: TRBV3-1/TRBV3-2
D gene: TRBD2
CDR3 length: 14
J gene: TRBJ2-4
CDR3 protein: CASSPNEGRARQYF
CDR3 DNA: TGTGCCAGCAGCCCCAATGAGGGGAGGGCCCGGCAGTACTTC

clone size: few
V gene: TRBV5-1
D gene: TRBD2
CDR3 length: 17
J gene: TRBJ2-2
CDR3 protein: CASSLTPSGGGTGELFF
CDR3 DNA: TGCGCCAGCAGTCTTACCCCTAGCGGGGGAGGCACCGGGGAGCTGTTTTTT

clone size: NA
V gene: TRBV18
D gene: TRBD1
CDR3 length: 17
J gene: TRBJ1-3
CDR3 protein: CASSPSGQGAGGNTIYF
CDR3 DNA: TGTGCCAGCTCACCTTCGGGACAGGGGGCAGGAGGAAACACCATATATTTT

clone size: NA
V gene: TRBV12-3/TRBV12-4
D gene: NA
CDR3 length: 13
J gene: TRBJ1-2
CDR3 protein: CASRFGGDYGYTF
CDR3 DNA: TGTGCCAGTCGGTTCGGAGGGGACTATGGCTACACCTTC

clone size: NA
V gene: TRBV5-1
D gene: TRBD1
CDR3 length: 15
J gene: TRBJ2-5
CDR3 protein: CASSLWDSWQETQYF
CDR3 DNA: TGCGCCAGCAGCCTCTGGGACAGTTGGCAGGAGACCCAGTACTTC

clone size: NA
V gene: TRBV5-1
D gene: NA
CDR3 length: 15
J gene: TRBJ1-2
CDR3 protein: CASSLGGTRDYGYTF
CDR3 DNA: TGCGCCAGCAGCTTGGGAGGGACAAGAGACTATGGCTACACCTTC

clone size: NA
V gene: TRBV28
D gene: NA
CDR3 length: 12
J gene: TRBJ2-7
CDR3 protein: CASKSGSYEQYF
CDR3 DNA: TGTGCCAGCAAAAGTGGCAGCTACGAGCAGTACTTC

clone size: NA
V gene: TRBV19
D gene: TRBD1
CDR3 length: 16
J gene: TRBJ1-6
CDR3 protein: CASSMGKQGANSPLHF
CDR3 DNA: TGTGCCAGTAGTATGGGGAAACAGGGGGCTAACTCACCCCTCCACTTT

clone size: few
V gene: TRBV18
D gene: NA
CDR3 length: 12
J gene: TRBJ1-2
CDR3 protein: CASSPGGNGYTF
CDR3 DNA: TGTGCCAGCTCACCAGGGGGGAATGGCTACACCTTC

clone size: NA
V gene: TRBV19
D gene: NA
CDR3 length: 14
J gene: TRBJ2-1
CDR3 protein: CASSITGSYNEQFF
CDR3 DNA: TGTGCCAGTAGTATAACCGGTTCCTACAATGAGCAGTTCTTC

clone size: NA
V gene: TRBV5-1
D gene: TRBD2
CDR3 length: 15
J gene: TRBJ2-2
CDR3 protein: CASSLQGREDGELFF
CDR3 DNA: TGCGCCAGCAGCTTGCAGGGGCGGGAGGACGGGGAGCTGTTTTTT

clone size: NA
V gene: TRBV19
D gene: NA
CDR3 length: 15
J gene: TRBJ2-2
CDR3 protein: CASSGGSGNTGELFF
CDR3 DNA: TGTGCCAGTAGTGGAGGATCTGGAAACACCGGGGAGCTGTTTTTT

clone size: NA
V gene: TRBV5-6
D gene: NA
CDR3 length: 11
J gene: TRBJ2-1
CDR3 protein: CASTREYEQFF
CDR3 DNA: TGTGCCAGCACCCGGGAGTATGAGCAGTTCTTC

clone size: NA
V gene: TRBV13
D gene: NA
CDR3 length: 13
J gene: TRBJ1-4
CDR3 protein: CASTRGENEKLFF
CDR3 DNA: TGTGCCAGCACCCGGGGGGAGAATGAAAAACTGTTTTTT

clone size: NA
V gene: TRBV28
D gene: NA
CDR3 length: 13
J gene: TRBJ1-5
CDR3 protein: CASMGGTNQPQHF
CDR3 DNA: TGTGCCAGCATGGGAGGTACCAATCAGCCCCAGCATTTT

clone size: once
V gene: TRBV5-5
D gene: TRBD1
CDR3 length: 15
J gene: TRBJ1-6
CDR3 protein: CASSERTGMNSPLHF
CDR3 DNA: TGTGCCAGCAGCGAAAGGACAGGGATGAATTCACCCCTCCACTTT

clone size: few
V gene: TRBV2
D gene: NA
CDR3 length: 15
J gene: TRBJ1-5
CDR3 protein: CASSPTGIPNQPQHF
CDR3 DNA: TGTGCCAGCAGTCCGACAGGAATCCCTAATCAGCCCCAGCATTTT

clone size: NA
V gene: TRBV5-1
D gene: NA
CDR3 length: 15
J gene: TRBJ1-1
CDR3 protein: CASSLAYELNTEAFF
CDR3 DNA: TGCGCCAGCAGCTTGGCCTACGAACTGAACACTGAAGCTTTCTTT

clone size: NA
V gene: TRBV6-1
D gene: TRBD1
CDR3 length: 23
J gene: TRBJ2-3
CDR3 protein: CASSEARRGRLPPLPTNTDTQYF
CDR3 DNA: TGTGCCAGCAGTGAAGCGCGCAGGGGGCGTTTACCCCCCCTACCTACCAACACAGATACGCAGTATTTT

clone size: NA
V gene: TRBV6-4
D gene: NA
CDR3 length: 13
J gene: TRBJ1-1
CDR3 protein: CASSTQENTEAFF
CDR3 DNA: TGTGCCAGCAGCACACAGGAGAACACTGAAGCTTTCTTT

clone size: NA
V gene: TRBV7-9
D gene: NA
CDR3 length: 14
J gene: TRBJ1-2
CDR3 protein: CASSFLSSKSGYTF
CDR3 DNA: TGTGCCAGCAGCTTCTTGAGTTCTAAGTCTGGCTACACCTTC

clone size: NA
V gene: TRBV5-1
D gene: TRBD1
CDR3 length: 15
J gene: TRBJ1-1
CDR3 protein: CASRFTGQTNTEAFF
CDR3 DNA: TGCGCCAGCAGGTTCACGGGACAGACGAACACTGAAGCTTTCTTT